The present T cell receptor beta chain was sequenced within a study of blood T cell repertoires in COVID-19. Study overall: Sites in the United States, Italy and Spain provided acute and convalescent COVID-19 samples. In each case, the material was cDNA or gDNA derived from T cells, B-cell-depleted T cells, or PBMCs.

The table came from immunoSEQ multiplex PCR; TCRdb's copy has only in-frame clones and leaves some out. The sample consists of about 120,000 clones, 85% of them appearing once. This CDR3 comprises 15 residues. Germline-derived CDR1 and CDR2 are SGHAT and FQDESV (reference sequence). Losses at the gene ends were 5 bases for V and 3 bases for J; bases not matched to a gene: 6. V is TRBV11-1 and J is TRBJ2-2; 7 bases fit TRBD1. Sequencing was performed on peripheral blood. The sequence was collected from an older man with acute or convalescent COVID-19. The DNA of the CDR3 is TGTGCCAGCAGCCGGGGACAGCGAGACACCGGGGAGCTGTTTTTT. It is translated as CASSRGQRDTGELFF.